Shown below are 32 T cell receptor beta chains from a single sample sequenced in a study of T cells in women clearing cervical HPV infection. Generated by immunoSEQ multiplex PCR, the TCRdb table keeps only in-frame clones and is missing some. This specimen shows roughly 34,000 clones; the ten leading clones hold less than 8.5%. Sequences were obtained from blood buffy coat. The receptor set was obtained from a woman aged 18-69 years with a cervical HPV16 infection that either progressed to CIN3+ or cleared (not recorded which).

About this clone: The CDR3 is cut off 3 residues early in the read; its end comes from the germline J gene. The rearrangement links TRBV9 to TRBJ1-2; 7 nucleotides agree with TRBD1. From germline, CDR1 is SGDLS and CDR2 YYNGEE. The V gene end was trimmed by 0 bases and the J gene end by 0 bases; junction bases not matched to a gene: 2. The CDR3 consists of 15 residues. The part of the CDR3 DNA that was read is TGTGCCAGCAGCGTAGCTACAGGGGCTAACTATGGC. This encodes CASSVATGANYG. The entire CDR3 protein reads CASSVATGANYGYTF.

As regards this clone: The CDR3 extends 3 residues past the end of the read, so its final part is completed from the germline J gene. Distinct nucleotide sequences in the sample also encode this CDR3. This chain uses TRBV20-1 with TRBJ2-7; 7 bases line up with TRBD1. Losses at the gene ends were 2 bases for V and 2 bases for J; bases not matched to a gene: 0. Germline CDR1 reads DFQATT; CDR2 reads SNEGSKA (reference sequence). The CDR3 runs 12 residues. CDR3 residues: CSARQGAYEQYF. Partial CDR3 DNA: TGCAGTGCTAGACAGGGGGCCTACGAG.

The CDR3 DNA, read in part, is TGTGCCAGCTCAGCATCGGGACTCCTGGTATCAGATACG. Translation gives CASSASGLLVSDT. The entire CDR3 protein is CASSASGLLVSDTQYF. The V gene is TRBV18, the J gene TRBJ2-3; tentatively, D is TRBD2 (6 bases). Coverage ceases 3 residues before the CDR3 finishes, and the germline J gene fills in the end. The V and J ends lost 5 bases and 4 bases respectively, with 19 bases between them. Germline CDR1 and CDR2: KGHSH and LQKENI. The CDR3 contains 16 residues.

On this clone: The sequenced fragment ends 3 residues before the CDR3 boundary, so the rest is inferred from the germline J gene. The chain recombines TRBV20-1 with TRBJ2-7, with TRBD1 matching over 7 bases. Germline V gene data show CDR1 as DFQATT and CDR2 as SNEGSKA (reference sequence). V lost 6 bases and J lost 5; bases outside the gene matches: 10. CDR3 size: 13 residues. CDR3 sequence: CSALDRVDDEQYF. CDR3 DNA (partial): TGCAGTGCCCTAGACAGGGTCGACGACGAG.

Notes on this clone: With the read ending 3 residues before the CDR3 end, the germline J gene is used to fill in that end. The chain recombines TRBV5-1 with TRBJ1-1; D gene ambiguous. Looked up from germline, CDR1 is SGHRS and CDR2 is YFSETQ. The V end was cut by 5 bases, the J end by 0 bases, with 8 bases between. CDR3 length equals 13 residues. The CDR3 protein is CASRPLVNTEAFF. CDR3 DNA (partial): TGCGCCAGCAGACCCCTAGTGAACACTGAA.

Comments on this clone: The observed sequence ends 3 residues before the CDR3 terminus, with the missing tail filled in from the germline J gene. The rearrangement joins TRBV7-2 to TRBJ1-2, with D unclear. The length of the CDR3 is 13 residues. Germline CDR1 reads SGHTA; CDR2 reads FQGNSA. CDR3 amino acids: CASSPWNTDTYTF. The part of the CDR3 DNA that was read is TGTGCCAGCAGCCCCTGGAACACAGATACC.

Note on this clone: The CDR3 end falls 3 residues outside the read, so it is completed with the germline J gene. The chain has TRBV20-1 and TRBJ1-1, with 7 bases aligning to TRBD1. CDR3 length: 12 amino acids. V shed 7 bases, J shed 5 bases, and the junction held 7 bases outside the gene matches. Germline loops: CDR1 DFQATT, CDR2 SNEGSKA (reference sequence). The DNA read from the CDR3 is TGCAGTGTTCGGACAGGCGAGACTGAA. Residues: CSVRTGETE. The entire CDR3 protein reads CSVRTGETEAFF.

Notes on this clone: The read gets to within 3 residues of the CDR3 end, and the germline J gene fills in the rest. The rearrangement joins TRBV11-2 to TRBJ2-3, with 7 bases identical to TRBD2. Germline V lookup: CDR1 SGHAT, CDR2 FQNNGV. The junction had 4 bases not matched to a gene; V was cut back by 2 bases and J by 2 bases. The CDR3 covers 15 residues. The CDR3 DNA, read in part, is TGTGCCAGCAGCTTAACGGGGGGATTCACAGATACG. As protein: CASSLTGGFTDT. Given in full, the CDR3 is CASSLTGGFTDTQYF.

Note on this clone: The observed sequence ends 3 residues before the CDR3 terminus, with the missing tail filled in from the germline J gene. This chain links TRBV7-2 with TRBJ1-6; no reliable D call. The germline V gene encodes CDR1 SGHTA and CDR2 FQGNSA. Trimming removed 0 bases at V and 1 base at J, with 4 bases between. CDR3 length: 15 amino acids. The CDR3 is CASSLATSYNSPLHF. The covered CDR3 bases are TGTGCCAGCAGCTTAGCGACATCCTATAATTCACCC.

To note about this clone: The read finishes 3 residues shy of the CDR3 end, and the germline J gene is used to complete it. This chain connects TRBV14 to TRBJ2-5, with 7 bases identical to TRBD1. Unmatched junction bases numbered 9, after V lost 3 bases and J lost 2 bases. Germline V CDR1 and CDR2: SGHDN, FVKESK. CDR3 length equals 16 residues. The CDR3 loop is CASSQTDRIGQETQYF. The covered CDR3 bases are TGTGCCAGCAGCCAGACGGACAGGATCGGGCAAGAGACC.

As concerns this clone: The read falls 3 residues short of the CDR3 end, and the missing part is taken from the germline J gene. The chain has TRBV7-2 and TRBJ2-7, with a tentative D call TRBD1 (6 bases). Per germline, CDR1 SGHTA and CDR2 FQGNSA. Between the trimmed V and J ends, which lost 5 bases and 2 bases, there was a span of 16 bases. There are 15 residues in the CDR3. CDR3 protein: CASSVGQNSAYEQYF. Incomplete CDR3 DNA: TGTGCCAGCAGCGTGGGACAAAACTCAGCCTACGAG.

As for this clone: The sequenced fragment ends 3 residues before the CDR3 boundary, so the rest is inferred from the germline J gene. The chain recombines TRBV7-9 with TRBJ1-2; possible D gene TRBD1, 5 bases. Germline CDR1 reads SEHNR; CDR2 reads FQNEAQ (reference sequence). CDR3 length: 15 amino acids. Trimming left V 3 bases short and J 1 base short, with 12 bases between. The DNA read from the CDR3 is TGTGCCAGCAGCTTGCCCGGACAACTTAACTATGGC. The encoded protein is CASSLPGQLNYG. The CDR3, in full, reads CASSLPGQLNYGYTF.

Comments on this clone: The read gets to within 3 residues of the CDR3 end, and the germline J gene fills in the rest. The chain has TRBV7-9 and TRBJ2-2, with D tentatively TRBD1 (5 bases). The CDR3 contains 15 residues. The V gene's germline CDR1 is SEHNR and CDR2 FQNEAQ (reference sequence). V was trimmed by 3 bases and J by 1 base, leaving 9 bases between them. The sequenced part of the CDR3 DNA is TGTGCCAGCAGCTTTCTGCAGGGGAACACCGGGGAG. Translated: CASSFLQGNTGE. The complete CDR3 sequence is CASSFLQGNTGELFF. Using reference TRBV7-9 and TRBJ2-2 for the parts outside the CDR3, the full variable domain is DTGVSQNPRHKITKRGQNVTFRCDPISEHNRLYWYRQTLGQGPEFLTYFQNEAQLEKSRLLSDRFSAERPKGSFSTLEIQRTEQGDSAMYLCASSFLQGNTGELFFGEGSRLTVL.

Of note for this clone: The CDR3 end falls 3 residues outside the read, so it is completed with the germline J gene. The chain carries TRBV30 and TRBJ2-4; D gene unclear. Germline loops: CDR1 GTSNPN, CDR2 SVGIG (reference sequence). This CDR3 has 14 amino acids. V lost 1 base and J 6 bases, leaving 13 bases between the germline ends. The sequenced CDR3 bases are TGTGCCTGGAGTGGGAATAGGGTGGGAAACATT. Translated, it gives CAWSGNRVGNI. The CDR3 as a whole reads CAWSGNRVGNIQYF.

For this clone: The read ends 3 residues shy of where the CDR3 ends; the end is completed using the germline J gene. The chain has TRBV5-6 and TRBJ1-2; no clear D gene. This CDR3 spans 13 amino acids. Looked up from germline, CDR1 is SGHDT and CDR2 is YYEEEE. CDR3 bases read: TGTGCCAGCAGCTTATCTAGCGTTTACGAC. This translates into CASSLSSVYD. The full-length CDR3 reads as CASSLSSVYDYTF.

To note about this clone: The junction shows a germline mismatch at one end, possibly a read error. The missing CDR3 end, 3 residues past where the read stops, is filled in from the germline J gene. This sample also contains other DNA sequences that code for the same CDR3. J is TRBJ1-3 and V is TRBV10-2; tentative D call: TRBD1 (5 bases). This CDR3 spans 14 amino acids. The germline V gene encodes CDR1 WSHSY and CDR2 SAAADI. CDR3 DNA, as far as it was read: TGCGCCAGCAGTGAGTCGACAAGGGTGGACACA. Protein sequence: CASSESTRVDT. Given in full, the CDR3 is CASSESTRVDTIYF.

Notes on this clone: The CDR3 extends 3 residues past the end of the read, so its final part is completed from the germline J gene. This chain links TRBV6-1 with TRBJ2-3; D may be TRBD2 (7 bases). CDR1 and CDR2 (germline): MNHNS, SASEGT. The germline V and J ends were trimmed by 2 bases and 4 bases, with 10 bases remaining between them. This CDR3 is 14 amino acids long. This CDR3 is CASSERGASDTQYF. The sequenced CDR3 bases are TGTGCCAGCAGTGAACGGGGGGCCTCAGATACG.

As for this clone: The CDR3 goes on 3 residues after the read ends, and that part is filled in from the germline J gene. The V call is TRBV2, the J call TRBJ2-4, with D maybe TRBD1 (5 bases). In germline, CDR1 is SNHLY, CDR2 FYNNEI. CDR3 length: 13 residues. The CDR3 here is CAGAAGILYGQYF. The part of the CDR3 DNA that was read is TGTGCCGGGGCGGCAGGCATACTCTATGGT.

About this clone itself: The read halts 3 residues ahead of the CDR3 end, with the missing end drawn from the germline J gene. The V call is TRBV19, the J call TRBJ1-1; perhaps TRBD1 as D (5 bases). The CDR3 spans 14 residues. V was shortened by 1 base and J by 1 base, with 7 bases between the two germline ends. Germline loops: CDR1 LNHDA, CDR2 SQIVND (reference sequence). The CDR3 spells CASSIGRANTEAFF. The sequenced part of the CDR3 DNA is TGTGCCAGTAGTATAGGCAGGGCGAACACTGAA.

Comment on this clone: The CDR3 end is not reached by the read, which stops 3 residues before it; the germline J gene fills it in. The rearrangement joins TRBV20-1 to TRBJ2-3; 9 bases match TRBD2. The CDR3 length is 14 residues. CDR1 is DFQATT, CDR2 SNEGSKA, per germline (reference sequence). Germline trimming cut 5 bases from V and 2 bases from J; bases unmatched to any gene: 5. The covered CDR3 bases are TGCAGTGCTGGCCCTAGCGGGGTCACAGATACG. Residues: CSAGPSGVTDT. The full-length CDR3 reads as CSAGPSGVTDTQYF.

CDR3 DNA, as far as it was read: TGTGCCAGCACCATTAGTGAGAATCAGCCC. As protein: CASTISENQP. The complete CDR3 protein is CASTISENQPQHF. V is TRBV2 and J is TRBJ1-5, with D unresolved. The read terminates 3 residues before the CDR3 end, so the remaining end is supplied by the germline J gene. The CDR3 loop spans 13 amino acids. Deletions cut 7 bases from V and 4 bases from J, with 11 bases between. Germline lookup yields CDR1 SNHLY and CDR2 FYNNEI. The full variable domain, rest sourced from reference TRBV2 and TRBJ1-5, is EPEVTQTPSHQVTQMGQEVILRCVPISNHLYFYWYRQILGQKVEFLVSFYNNEISEKSEIFDDQFSVERPDGSNFTLKIRSTKLEDSAMYFCASTISENQPQHFGDGTRLSIL.

As to this clone: The CDR3 end falls 3 residues outside the read, so it is completed with the germline J gene. This chain connects TRBV10-3 to TRBJ2-5; no definite D call. The germline V and J ends were trimmed by 5 bases and 0 bases, with 7 bases remaining between them. Germline V gene data show CDR1 as ENHRY and CDR2 as SYGVKD. The CDR3 has 13 amino acids. The covered CDR3 bases are TGTGCCATCAGTCAAGCCTACCAAGAGACC. Translated, it gives CAISQAYQET. From start to end, the CDR3 is CAISQAYQETQYF.

The CDR3 DNA, read in part, is TGTGCCAGTAGTATGGTCGCTGGGACAGGGGGCGCCGGTGGC. Encoded protein: CASSMVAGTGGAGG. The CDR3, in full, reads CASSMVAGTGGAGGYTF. This chain connects TRBV19 to TRBJ1-2, with 12 bases that match TRBD1. The read ends 3 residues before the CDR3 terminus; that terminus is restored from the germline J gene. The CDR3 spans 17 residues. V lost 3 bases to trimming and J lost 7 bases; unmatched junction nucleotides: 12. Germline assignment: CDR1 LNHDA and CDR2 SQIVND (reference sequence).

In the case of this clone: From the germline J gene comes the end of the CDR3, since the read stops 3 residues before it. This chain uses TRBV20-1 with TRBJ2-1; TRBD2 matches 9 bases. The CDR3 runs 14 residues. V was pared by 6 bases and J by 4 bases, with 7 bases of the junction left unmatched. Germline V gives CDR1 DFQATT, CDR2 SNEGSKA (reference sequence). The chain's CDR3 is CSATLAGRYNEQFF. CDR3 DNA, as far as it was read: TGCAGTGCAACTCTAGCGGGGAGATACAATGAG.

Comments on this clone: The CDR3 goes on 3 residues after the read ends, and that part is filled in from the germline J gene. The J gene is TRBJ2-4, the V gene TRBV30; no clear D. CDR3 size: 10 residues. Germline V gene data show CDR1 as GTSNPN and CDR2 as SVGIG (reference sequence). The part of the CDR3 DNA that was read is TGTGCCTTGCGAACCTATGGT. Its protein product is CALRTYG. From start to end, the CDR3 is CALRTYGQYF.

With regard to this clone: The DNA ends 3 residues before the CDR3 does, and the rest of the CDR3 is filled in from the germline J gene. The chain employs TRBV10-3 and TRBJ2-7; perhaps TRBD2 as D (6 bases). Trimming cost V 3 bases and J 3 bases, with 12 bases left between them. Looked up from germline, CDR1 is ENHRY and CDR2 is SYGVKD. The CDR3 runs 14 residues. Partial CDR3 DNA: TGTGCCATCAGTGAAGTAGCGGCTAACTACGAG. Residues: CAISEVAANYE. The whole CDR3 protein is CAISEVAANYEQYF.

Turning to this clone: The CDR3 end falls 3 residues outside the read, so it is completed with the germline J gene. This chain uses TRBV7-9 with TRBJ2-4; a weak D match, TRBD1 (5 bases). CDR3 length equals 14 residues. Germline-derived CDR1 and CDR2 are SEHNR and FQNEAQ (reference sequence). CDR3 loop: CASSLDQGNSGQYF. The CDR3 bases that were read are TGTGCCAGCAGCTTAGATCAGGGCAATAGTGGT. Full variable domain (missing parts from reference TRBV7-9 and TRBJ2-4): DTGVSQNPRHKITKRGQNVTFRCDPISEHNRLYWYRQTLGQGPEFLTYFQNEAQLEKSRLLSDRFSAERPKGSFSTLEIQRTEQGDSAMYLCASSLDQGNSGQYFGAGTRLSVL.

On this clone: The CDR3 end lies 3 residues beyond the end of the read and is filled in from the germline J gene. The V call is TRBV20-1, the J call TRBJ2-1; TRBD1 might be the D (5 bases). V was trimmed by 7 bases and J by 1 base, leaving 8 bases between them. CDR3 length equals 12 residues. Looked up from germline, CDR1 is DFQATT and CDR2 is SNEGSKA (reference sequence). The covered CDR3 bases are TGCAGTGTAAGGGGTTCCTACAATGAG. Its translation: CSVRGSYNE. In full, the CDR3 reads CSVRGSYNEQFF.

As for this clone: The CDR3 end falls 3 residues outside the read, so it is completed with the germline J gene. The V call is TRBV7-3, the J call TRBJ2-1, with 10 bases matching TRBD2. J gave up 6 bases and V 5 bases, and 7 bases lay outside the gene matches. Germline V lookup: CDR1 SGHTA, CDR2 FQGTGA. The CDR3 has 15 amino acids. The sequenced CDR3 bases are TGTGCCAGCAGCCCAATAGCGGGGGGTGTCAATGAG. This gives the protein CASSPIAGGVNE. The CDR3, in full, reads CASSPIAGGVNEQFF.

Turning to this clone: One end of the junction fails to match germline, which may point to a read error. The read finishes 3 residues shy of the CDR3 end, and the germline J gene is used to complete it. The chain is built from TRBV13 and TRBJ2-1; D might be TRBD1 (6 bases). Germline CDR1 reads PRHDT; CDR2 reads FYEKMQ (reference sequence). CDR3 length equals 13 residues. The CDR3 here is CASGLRGGGEQFF. The covered CDR3 bases are TGTGCCAGCGGCTTGAGAGGGGGTGGTGAG.

Notes on this clone: The CDR3 is cut off 3 residues early in the read; its end comes from the germline J gene. V and J are TRBV7-6 and TRBJ2-2; 8 bases agree with TRBD1. The CDR3 has 16 residues. Germline values: CDR1 SGHVS, CDR2 FNYEAQ. Here the CDR3 reads CASSLGTGFANSPLFF. The sequenced part of the CDR3 DNA is TGTGCCAGCAGCTTAGGGACAGGGTTCGCCAATTCACCG.

This clone is medium-sized by frequency. The CDR3 end falls 3 residues outside the read, so it is completed with the germline J gene. The V and J genes are TRBV7-2 and TRBJ2-1; 9 nucleotides line up with TRBD2. The germline V gene encodes CDR1 SGHTA and CDR2 FQGNSA. This CDR3 spans 14 amino acids. V lost 6 bases to trimming and J lost 5 bases; unmatched junction nucleotides: 5. The CDR3 loop is CASRWGTSNNEQFF. Incomplete CDR3 DNA: TGTGCCAGCAGGTGGGGGACTAGCAACAATGAG.